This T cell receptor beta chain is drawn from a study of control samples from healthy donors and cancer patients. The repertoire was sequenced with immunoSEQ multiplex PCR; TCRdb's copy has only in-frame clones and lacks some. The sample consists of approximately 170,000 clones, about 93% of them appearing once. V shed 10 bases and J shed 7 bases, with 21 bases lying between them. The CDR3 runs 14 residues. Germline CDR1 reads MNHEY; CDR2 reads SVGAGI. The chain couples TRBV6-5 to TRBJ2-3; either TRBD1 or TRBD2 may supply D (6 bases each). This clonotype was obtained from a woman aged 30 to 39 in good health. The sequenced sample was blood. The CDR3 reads CATLVRGHTNTQYF. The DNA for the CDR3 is TGTGCCACCCTAGTGCGGGGACACACGAATACGCAGTATTTT.